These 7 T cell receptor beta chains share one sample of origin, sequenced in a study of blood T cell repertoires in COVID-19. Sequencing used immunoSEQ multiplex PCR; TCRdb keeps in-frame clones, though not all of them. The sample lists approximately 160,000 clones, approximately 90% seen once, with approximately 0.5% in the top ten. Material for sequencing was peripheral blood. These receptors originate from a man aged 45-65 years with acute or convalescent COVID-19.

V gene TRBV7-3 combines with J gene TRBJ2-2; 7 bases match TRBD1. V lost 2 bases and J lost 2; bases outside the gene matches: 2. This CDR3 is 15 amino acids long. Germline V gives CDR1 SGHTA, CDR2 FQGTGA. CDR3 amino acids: CASSLGTVNTGELFF. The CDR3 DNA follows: TGTGCCAGCAGCTTAGGGACAGTAAACACCGGGGAGCTGTTTTTT.

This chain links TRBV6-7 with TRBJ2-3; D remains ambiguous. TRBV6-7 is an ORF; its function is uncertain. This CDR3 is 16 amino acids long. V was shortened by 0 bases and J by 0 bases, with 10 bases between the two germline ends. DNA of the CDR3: TGTGCCAGCAGTTACTCCCAGGCTAAAAGCACAGATACGCAGTATTTT. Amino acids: CASSYSQAKSTDTQYF.

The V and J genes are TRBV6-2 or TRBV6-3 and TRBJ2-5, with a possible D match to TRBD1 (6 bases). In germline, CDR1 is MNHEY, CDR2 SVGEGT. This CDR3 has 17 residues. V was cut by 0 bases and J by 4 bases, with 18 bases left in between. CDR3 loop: CASSYSIKQGTRETQYF. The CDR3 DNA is TGTGCCAGCAGTTACTCGATAAAGCAGGGGACCAGAGAGACCCAGTACTTC.

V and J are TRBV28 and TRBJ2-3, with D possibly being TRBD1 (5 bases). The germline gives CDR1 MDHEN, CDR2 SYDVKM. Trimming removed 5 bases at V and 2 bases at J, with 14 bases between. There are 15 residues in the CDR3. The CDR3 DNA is TGTGCCAGCAGTCGTAGACAGCAGAACACAGATACGCAGTATTTT. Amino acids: CASSRRQQNTDTQYF.

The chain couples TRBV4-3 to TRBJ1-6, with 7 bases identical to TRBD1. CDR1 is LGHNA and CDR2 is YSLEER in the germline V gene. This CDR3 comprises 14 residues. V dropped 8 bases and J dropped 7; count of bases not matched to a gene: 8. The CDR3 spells CASGYGTENSPLHF. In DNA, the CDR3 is TGCGCCAGCGGCTATGGGACAGAGAATTCACCCCTCCACTTT.

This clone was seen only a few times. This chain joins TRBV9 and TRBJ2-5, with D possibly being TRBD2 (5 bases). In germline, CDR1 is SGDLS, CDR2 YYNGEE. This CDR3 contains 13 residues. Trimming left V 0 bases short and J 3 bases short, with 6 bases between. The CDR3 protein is CASSVDGEETQYF. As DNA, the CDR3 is TGTGCCAGCAGCGTAGACGGGGAAGAGACCCAGTACTTC.

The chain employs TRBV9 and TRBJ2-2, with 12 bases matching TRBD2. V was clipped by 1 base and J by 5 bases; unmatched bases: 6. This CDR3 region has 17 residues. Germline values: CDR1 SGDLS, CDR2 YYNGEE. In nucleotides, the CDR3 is TGTGCCAGCAGCGTACGACTAGCGGGGGTTGGAACCGGGGAGCTGTTTTTT. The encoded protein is CASSVRLAGVGTGELFF.